This TCR beta chain was retrieved from a study of T cells after yellow fever vaccination. Study details: Fractions of low cell number were prepared using SMART-Seq v4 Ultra Low Input.

5'RACE template switching produced TCR cDNA carrying a universal primer site and UMIs. TCRdb called the 5' RACE reads again in MiXCR, with one record for every CDR3 protein. The sample holds 200,000 to 300,000 distinct CDR3 sequences, around 6.7% seen once. This clonotype was detected many times. Germline-derived CDR1 and CDR2 are SNHLY and FYNNEI. The CDR3 is 15 amino acids. V lost 3 bases, J lost 3 bases, and 7 bases stayed unmatched. The source is a man aged 30 to 39 who received the YFV17D yellow fever vaccine. The rearrangement joins TRBV2 to TRBJ2-7; 8 nucleotides match TRBD2. Source: CD4+ T cells sorted from PBMCs, taken on the day of the yellow fever booster vaccination. The CDR3 reads CASSDGRGFNYEQYF. The CDR3 DNA follows: TGTGCCAGCAGTGACGGGAGGGGTTTTAACTACGAGCAGTACTTC.